These 24 T cell receptor beta chains were sequenced from one sample in a study of early T cells in non-severe SARS-CoV-2 infection. TCRdb called the 5' RACE reads again in MiXCR, with one record for every CDR3 protein. The sample lists 66,000 or so distinct CDR3 sequences, approximately 13% seen once, with roughly 8.3% in the top ten. The sequenced material came from whole blood. The receptors stem from an adult who was a healthcare worker with PCR-confirmed SARS-CoV-2 infection or an uninfected control (not recorded which).

This clonotype was recorded many times. The chain links TRBV29-1 to TRBJ2-3; possible D gene TRBD2, 6 bases. V was pared by 4 bases and J by 0 bases, with 11 bases between. This CDR3 region has 14 residues. Germline CDR1 reads SQVTM; CDR2 reads ANQGSEA. The CDR3: CSVGLGASTDTQYF. The CDR3 DNA follows: TGCAGCGTTGGACTAGGGGCCAGCACAGATACGCAGTATTTT.

This clonotype was seen ten or more times. V usage is TRBV12-3 or TRBV12-4 and J usage is TRBJ2-4; TRBD2 matches at 7 bases. CDR3 length: 17 residues. V lost 3 bases, J lost 3 bases, and 11 bases stayed unmatched. For the CDR3, the DNA is TGTGCCAGCAGTTTGAAAGGAAGCGGGAAGGGCAAAAACATTCAGTACTTC. The encoded protein is CASSLKGSGKGKNIQYF.

This clonotype was observed at least ten times. The rearrangement joins TRBV9 to TRBJ1-4, with D unclear. Germline assignment: CDR1 SGDLS and CDR2 YYNGEE. The CDR3 is made up of 16 amino acids. Trimming cost V 1 base and J 1 base, with 11 bases left between them. The CDR3 spells CASSVRAGLTNEKLFF. CDR3 bases: TGTGCCAGCAGCGTACGAGCGGGGTTAACTAATGAAAAACTGTTTTTT. The full variable domain, with the rest looked up from reference TRBV9 and TRBJ1-4, is DSGVTQTPKHLITATGQRVTLRCSPRSGDLSVYWYQQSLDQGLQFLIQYYNGEERAKGNILERFSAQQFPDLHSELNLSSLELGDSALYFCASSVRAGLTNEKLFFGSGTQLSVL.

This clonotype appeared many times. The chain combines TRBV7-6 with TRBJ2-5; D uncertain. CDR1 SGHVS and CDR2 FNYEAQ come from the germline V gene. The CDR3 length is 11 residues. Trimming left V 5 bases short and J 0 bases short, with 1 base between. The CDR3, as DNA: TGTGCCAGCAGCCACCAAGAGACCCAGTACTTC. It codes for CASSHQETQYF.

This clonotype was seen only a few times. The CDR3 sequence: CASNGGTGIDEQFF. CDR3 bases: TGCGCCAGCAATGGGGGGACAGGGATTGATGAGCAGTTCTTC. The rearrangement joins TRBV5-1 to TRBJ2-1, with 9 nucleotides matching TRBD1. J was trimmed by 8 bases and V by 6 bases; bases with no gene match: 9. The CDR3 runs to 14 residues. Germline CDR1 reads SGHRS; CDR2 reads YFSETQ.

This clonotype was counted a few times. This chain uses TRBV28 with TRBJ2-5, with D perhaps TRBD1 (7 bases). CDR3 length equals 14 residues. Trimming took 10 bases from V and 6 from J, leaving 21 bases between them. Germline CDR1 MDHEN, CDR2 SYDVKM. In nucleotides, the CDR3 is TGTGCCAACCCTCGGGGGACAGTCCTAAAGACCCAGTACTTC. It specifies CANPRGTVLKTQYF. The full variable domain, with the rest looked up from reference TRBV28 and TRBJ2-5, is DVKVTQSSRYLVKRTGEKVFLECVQDMDHENMFWYRQDPGLGLRLIYFSYDVKMKEKGDIPEGYSVSREKKERFSLILESASTNQTSMYLCANPRGTVLKTQYFGPGTRLLVL.

The chain links TRBV9 to TRBJ2-7; no clear D gene. V gave up 4 bases and J gave up 4 bases, with 6 bases separating them. The V gene's germline CDR1 is SGDLS and CDR2 YYNGEE. The CDR3 has 11 amino acids. In nucleotides, the CDR3 is TGTGCCAGCAGCAACCAGTACGAGCAGTACTTC. It translates to CASSNQYEQYF.

This clonotype was picked up many times. V gene TRBV6-2 or TRBV6-3 combines with J gene TRBJ2-5; unclear D gene. This CDR3 is built from 12 residues. Germline-derived CDR1 and CDR2 are MNHEY and SVGEGT. Deletions cut 2 bases from V and 5 bases from J, with 6 bases between. CDR3 bases: TGTGCCAGCAGTTACCCCCCCGAGACCCAGTACTTC. It specifies CASSYPPETQYF.

This clonotype occurred a few times. The chain carries TRBV6-1 and TRBJ2-1; 9 bases match TRBD2. The CDR3 extends over 14 amino acids. With 7 bases clipped from V and 0 bases from J, the junction kept 1 base outside the gene matches. The germline V gene encodes CDR1 MNHNS and CDR2 SASEGT. The CDR3 nucleotides are TGTGCCAGCATTAGCGGGAGCTCCTACAATGAGCAGTTCTTC. Its protein is CASISGSSYNEQFF.

This clonotype occurred a few times. The V gene is TRBV11-2, the J gene TRBJ2-3; D not certain. The germline V and J ends were trimmed by 2 bases and 6 bases, with 21 bases remaining between them. Per germline, CDR1 SGHAT and CDR2 FQNNGV. The CDR3 spans 17 residues. CDR3 coding DNA: TGTGCCAGCAGCTTAACGGGTTCGGCTACCCTTTACGATACGCAGTATTTT. Translated: CASSLTGSATLYDTQYF.

This clonotype turned up a few times. The chain couples TRBV11-2 to TRBJ2-7; D might be TRBD1 (5 bases). V gave up 4 bases and J gave up 6 bases, with 16 bases separating them. The CDR3 runs 14 residues. The germline V gene has CDR1 SGHAT and CDR2 FQNNGV. The CDR3 DNA is TGTGCCAGCAGCTCCCCAGGGAAGCACGGCGAGCAGTACTTC. It specifies CASSSPGKHGEQYF.

About this clonotype itself: Given a much more abundant clone one base away, this may be a read error. This sequence joins TRBV19 and TRBJ2-1; 14 nucleotides match TRBD2. The CDR3 is made up of 16 amino acids. CDR1 LNHDA and CDR2 SQIVND come from the germline V gene (reference sequence). The CDR3 DNA is TGTGTCACGTCAGGGACTAGCGGGAGTGGGTTCAATGAGCAGTTCTTC. This sequence encodes CVTSGTSGSGFNEQFF. Drawing the rest from reference TRBV19 and TRBJ2-1, the complete variable domain is DGGITQSPKYLFRKEGQNVTLSCEQNLNHDAMYWYRQDPGQGLRLIYYSQIVNDFQKGDIAEGYSVSREKKESFPLTVTSAQKNPTAFYLCVTSGTSGSGFNEQFFGPGTRLTVL.

In its sample, this clonotype was seen once. The V call is TRBV5-1, the J call TRBJ1-1; 7 bases map to TRBD1. V trimming: 4 bases; J trimming: 4 bases; junction bases outside the gene matches: 7. This CDR3 spans 14 amino acids. Germline V gives CDR1 SGHRS, CDR2 YFSETQ. The CDR3 sequence is CASSKEGAGTEAFF. The CDR3, as DNA: TGCGCCAGCAGCAAGGAGGGGGCAGGCACTGAAGCTTTCTTT.

CDR3 DNA: TGTGCCAGCAGCTCCCCGCGGGAGGCCCCCAGCTCCTACAATGAGCAGTTCTTC. Encoded protein: CASSSPREAPSSYNEQFF. J is TRBJ2-1 and V is TRBV7-2; TRBD2 matches 8 bases. Unmatched junction bases numbered 11, after V lost 4 bases and J lost 0 bases. This CDR3 contains 18 residues. The germline CDR1 and CDR2 sequences are SGHTA and FQGNSA.

The sample holds a few counts of this clonotype. V usage is TRBV28 and J usage is TRBJ1-1, with 11 bases matching TRBD1. The CDR3 has 12 amino acids. V lost 5 bases to trimming and J lost 10 bases; unmatched junction nucleotides: 3. The germline CDR1 and CDR2 sequences are MDHEN and SYDVKM. The CDR3 DNA sequence: TGTGCCAGCAGTCTCGGACAGGGGGCAGCTTTCTTT. Translating it yields CASSLGQGAAFF.

This clonotype was seen only a few times. The rearrangement links TRBV28 to TRBJ2-7; 7 bases are a match to TRBD1. The V gene's germline CDR1 is MDHEN and CDR2 SYDVKM. Unmatched junction bases numbered 5, after V lost 3 bases and J lost 6 bases. This CDR3 spans 13 amino acids. CDR3 in DNA: TGTGCCAGCAGTTTGACAGGGATTGGCGAGCAGTACTTC. Translated, it gives CASSLTGIGEQYF.

A few counts support this clonotype. The chain carries TRBV7-9 and TRBJ2-1; 13 bases are shared with TRBD2. V trimming: 5 bases; J trimming: 9 bases; junction bases outside the gene matches: 7. CDR1 is SEHNR and CDR2 is FQNEAQ in the germline V gene (reference sequence). CDR3 length: 15 residues. The CDR3: CASSLGLAGMVEQFF. DNA for the CDR3: TGTGCCAGCAGCCTGGGACTAGCGGGAATGGTTGAGCAGTTCTTC. The whole variable domain, filled in from reference TRBV7-9 and TRBJ2-1, reads DTGVSQNPRHKITKRGQNVTFRCDPISEHNRLYWYRQTLGQGPEFLTYFQNEAQLEKSRLLSDRFSAERPKGSFSTLEIQRTEQGDSAMYLCASSLGLAGMVEQFFGPGTRLTVL.

CDR3: CASREESGKNIQYF. The CDR3 DNA sequence: TGTGCCAGCAGGGAGGAGTCGGGCAAAAACATTCAGTACTTC. This chain uses TRBV2 with TRBJ2-4, with D maybe TRBD2 (5 bases). The CDR3 is 14 amino acids. Trimming pared 6 bases from V and 3 bases from J, leaving 12 bases between. From germline, CDR1 is SNHLY and CDR2 FYNNEI.

This clonotype appeared many times. The V gene is TRBV7-9, the J gene TRBJ2-1, with 8 positions matching TRBD2. This CDR3 is built from 15 residues. Germline values: CDR1 SEHNR, CDR2 FQNEAQ (reference sequence). The V segment lost 5 bases and the J segment 6 bases; nucleotides outside the gene matches: 9. CDR3 sequence (DNA): TGTGCCAGCAGCCCAACCGCGGGACTAGGCAATGAGCAGTTCTTC. This encodes CASSPTAGLGNEQFF. Full variable domain (remainder filled in from reference TRBV7-9 and TRBJ2-1): DTGVSQNPRHKITKRGQNVTFRCDPISEHNRLYWYRQTLGQGPEFLTYFQNEAQLEKSRLLSDRFSAERPKGSFSTLEIQRTEQGDSAMYLCASSPTAGLGNEQFFGPGTRLTVL.

This clonotype was seen a few times. The chain employs TRBV5-1 and TRBJ2-7; D gene uncertain. The CDR3 spans 15 residues. Germline V CDR1 and CDR2: SGHRS, YFSETQ. The V end lost 0 bases, the J end lost 3 bases, and 13 bases lay between the germline ends. CDR3 sequence (DNA): TGCGCCAGCAGCTTGGATCGGTCACGCCTCTACGAGCAGTACTTC. Translated: CASSLDRSRLYEQYF.

This clonotype was recorded once. CDR3 region: CASSWGPLRPQHF. In DNA, the CDR3 is TGTGCCAGCAGCTGGGGACCACTGAGGCCCCAGCATTTT. The chain has TRBV5-6 and TRBJ1-5; possibly TRBD1 for D (5 bases). This CDR3 has 13 residues. V dropped 3 bases and J dropped 9 bases, with 13 bases sitting between them. Germline V gene lookup returns CDR1 SGHDT and CDR2 YYEEEE.

Regarding this clonotype: A junction boundary mismatches the germline segment, possibly from a read error. The genes are TRBV24-1 and TRBJ2-1; D is perhaps TRBD1 (5 bases). Germline V gene lookup returns CDR1 KGHDR and CDR2 SFDVKD. This CDR3 contains 15 residues. The CDR3 nucleotides read TGTGCCATCAGTGGCGTGGGCAGGGCCGGCAATGAGCAGTTCTTC. It encodes CAISGVGRAGNEQFF.

The V and J genes are TRBV28 and TRBJ2-7; unclear D gene. The CDR3 covers 12 residues. The germline V and J ends were trimmed by 2 bases and 7 bases, with 9 bases remaining between them. Germline V gene lookup returns CDR1 MDHEN and CDR2 SYDVKM. In DNA, the CDR3 is TGTGCCAGCAGTTTAATGAGGCGGGAGCAGTACTTC. As protein: CASSLMRREQYF.

This clonotype was observed at least ten times. This chain uses TRBV6-1 with TRBJ2-2; 10 bases agree with TRBD2. Germline V gene sequence: CDR1 MNHNS, CDR2 SASEGT. V was pared by 4 bases and J by 0 bases, with 5 bases of the junction left unmatched. The length of the CDR3 is 17 residues. The CDR3 DNA is TGTGCCAGCAGTGTCCTAGGACTAGCGGCGAACACCGGGGAGCTGTTTTTT. Protein product: CASSVLGLAANTGELFF.